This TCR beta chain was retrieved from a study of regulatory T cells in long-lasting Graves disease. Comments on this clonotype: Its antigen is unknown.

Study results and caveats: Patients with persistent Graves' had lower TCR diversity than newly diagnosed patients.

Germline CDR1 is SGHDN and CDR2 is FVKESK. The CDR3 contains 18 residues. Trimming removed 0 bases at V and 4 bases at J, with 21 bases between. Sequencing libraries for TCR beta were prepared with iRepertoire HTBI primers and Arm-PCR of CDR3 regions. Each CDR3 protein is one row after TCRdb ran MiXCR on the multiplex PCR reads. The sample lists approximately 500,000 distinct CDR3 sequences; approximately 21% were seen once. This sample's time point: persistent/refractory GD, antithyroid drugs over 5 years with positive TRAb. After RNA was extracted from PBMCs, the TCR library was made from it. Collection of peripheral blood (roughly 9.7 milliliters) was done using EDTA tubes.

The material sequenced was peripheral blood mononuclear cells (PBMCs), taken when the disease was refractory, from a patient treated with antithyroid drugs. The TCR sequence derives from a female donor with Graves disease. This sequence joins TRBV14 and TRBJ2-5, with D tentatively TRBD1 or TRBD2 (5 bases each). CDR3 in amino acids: CASSQDGAGSGHRETQYF. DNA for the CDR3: TGTGCCAGCAGCCAAGACGGGGCGGGTTCCGGACACAGAGAGACCCAGTACTTC.